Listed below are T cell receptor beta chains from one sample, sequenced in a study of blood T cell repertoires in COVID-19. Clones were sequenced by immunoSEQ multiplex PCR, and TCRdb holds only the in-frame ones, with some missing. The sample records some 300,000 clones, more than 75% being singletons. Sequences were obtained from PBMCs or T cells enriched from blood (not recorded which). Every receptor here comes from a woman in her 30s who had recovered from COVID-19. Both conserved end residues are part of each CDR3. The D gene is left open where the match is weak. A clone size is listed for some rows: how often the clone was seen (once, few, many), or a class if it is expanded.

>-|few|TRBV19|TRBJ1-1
CASRLGGLNTEAFF
TGTGCCAGTAGGTTGGGGGGGCTGAACACTGAAGCTTTCTTT
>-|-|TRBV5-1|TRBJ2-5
CASSFVVGPGEETQYF
TGCGCCAGCAGCTTTGTAGTGGGGCCGGGGGAAGAGACCCAGTACTTC
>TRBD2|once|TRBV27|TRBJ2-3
CASSRQVLSGAPTDTQYF
TGTGCCAGCAGTCGACAGGTCCTTAGCGGGGCGCCCACAGATACGCAGTATTTT
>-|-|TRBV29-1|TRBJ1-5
CSDAGGQDNQPQHF
TGCAGCGACGCCGGGGGGCAGGACAATCAGCCCCAGCATTTT
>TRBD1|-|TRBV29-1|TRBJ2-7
CSVLGGGQGYEQYF
TGCAGCGTTCTTGGCGGGGGACAGGGCTACGAGCAGTACTTC
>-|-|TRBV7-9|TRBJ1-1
CASSTSQMNTEAFF
TGTGCCAGCAGCACGTCACAGATGAACACTGAAGCTTTCTTT
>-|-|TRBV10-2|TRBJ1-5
CASSDSASNQPQHF
TGCGCCAGCAGTGACAGCGCTAGCAATCAGCCCCAGCATTTT
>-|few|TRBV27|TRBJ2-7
CAAGSSGVEQYF
TGTGCCGCGGGAAGTTCCGGGGTCGAGCAGTACTTC
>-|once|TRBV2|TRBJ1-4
CASSDSGLPTTNEKLFF
TGTGCCAGCAGTGACTCAGGGCTCCCGACAACTAATGAAAAACTGTTTTTT
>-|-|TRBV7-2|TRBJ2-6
CASSFSVTASGANVLTF
TGTGCCAGCAGCTTCTCGGTGACAGCCTCTGGGGCCAACGTCCTGACTTTC
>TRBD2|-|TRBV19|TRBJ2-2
CASSIIGGGAHTGELFF
TGTGCCAGTAGTATAATCGGCGGGGGGGCCCACACCGGGGAGCTGTTTTTT
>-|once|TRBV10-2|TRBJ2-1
CASSESKSSYNEQFF
TGCGCCAGCAGTGAGTCTAAGAGCTCCTACAATGAGCAGTTCTTC
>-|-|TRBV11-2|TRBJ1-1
CASSRPGGTEAFF
TGTGCCAGCAGCCGGCCGGGGGGCACTGAAGCTTTCTTT
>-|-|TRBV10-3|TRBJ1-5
CAISDGGGNQPQHF
TGTGCCATTTCCGACGGAGGCGGCAATCAGCCCCAGCATTTT
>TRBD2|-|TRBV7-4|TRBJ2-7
CASSFGAGGHEQYF
TGTGCCAGCAGCTTTGGGGCGGGGGGCCACGAGCAGTACTTC
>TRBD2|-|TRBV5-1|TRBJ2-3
CASSTGLAGGANTDTQYF
TGCGCCAGCAGCACGGGACTAGCGGGGGGTGCTAACACAGATACGCAGTATTTT
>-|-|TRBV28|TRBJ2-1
CASGRGGPYNEQFF
TGTGCCAGCGGGAGGGGGGGCCCCTACAATGAGCAGTTCTTC
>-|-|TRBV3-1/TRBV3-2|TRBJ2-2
CASSPSENTGELFF
TGTGCCAGCAGCCCTAGCGAGAACACCGGGGAGCTGTTTTTT
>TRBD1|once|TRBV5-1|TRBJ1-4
CASSYRQGTNEKLFF
TGCGCCAGCAGCTACAGACAGGGCACTAATGAAAAACTGTTTTTT
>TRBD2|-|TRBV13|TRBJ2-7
CASSPGEGREQYF
TGTGCCAGCAGCCCCGGGGAGGGGAGGGAGCAGTACTTC
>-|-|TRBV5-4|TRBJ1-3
CASSLGSRAGNTIYF
TGTGCCAGCAGCTTGGGTAGCAGGGCTGGAAACACCATATATTTT
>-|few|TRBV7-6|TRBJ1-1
CASSGDERNTEAFF
TGTGCCAGCAGCGGAGACGAGCGGAACACTGAAGCTTTCTTT
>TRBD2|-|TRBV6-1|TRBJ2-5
CASSELGLASETQYF
TGTGCCAGCAGTGAACTGGGACTAGCCTCGGAGACCCAGTACTTC
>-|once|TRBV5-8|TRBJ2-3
CASTASGGRTDTQYF
TGTGCCAGCACCGCATCCGGGGGGCGGACAGATACGCAGTATTTT
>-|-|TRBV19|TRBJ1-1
CASTMRRGTEAFF
TGTGCCAGTACCATGAGACGGGGGACTGAAGCTTTCTTT
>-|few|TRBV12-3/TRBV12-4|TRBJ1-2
CASRSQGNYGYTF
TGTGCCAGCAGATCCCAGGGTAACTATGGCTACACCTTC
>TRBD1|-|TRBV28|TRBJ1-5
CASSPDRGLGQPQHF
TGTGCCAGCAGTCCCGACAGGGGGCTAGGTCAGCCCCAGCATTTT
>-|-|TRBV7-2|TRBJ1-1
CASSQQGVLAEAFF
TGTGCCAGCAGCCAACAGGGTGTGTTGGCTGAAGCTTTCTTT
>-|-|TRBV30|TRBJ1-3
CAWSDLTSGNTIYF
TGTGCCTGGAGTGACCTTACTTCTGGAAACACCATATATTTT
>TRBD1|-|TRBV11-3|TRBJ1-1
CASSSRQGEHTEAFF
TGTGCCAGCAGCAGCAGACAGGGGGAGCACACTGAAGCTTTCTTT
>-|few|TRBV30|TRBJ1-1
CAWSVLGLGTEAFF
TGTGCCTGGAGTGTACTGGGGCTGGGGACTGAAGCTTTCTTT
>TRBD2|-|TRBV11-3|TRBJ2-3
CASSLRGVSTDTQYF
TGTGCCAGCAGCCTGCGGGGGGTGAGCACAGATACGCAGTATTTT
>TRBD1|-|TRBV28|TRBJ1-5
CASSWGQGNQPQHF
TGTGCCAGCAGTTGGGGACAGGGGAATCAGCCCCAGCATTTT
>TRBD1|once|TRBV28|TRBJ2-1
CASSERGQGPLSSYNEQFF
TGTGCCAGCAGTGAACGTGGACAGGGTCCCCTTAGCTCCTACAATGAGCAGTTCTTC
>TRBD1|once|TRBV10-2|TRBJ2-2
CASRWTGNTGELFF
TGCGCCAGCAGATGGACAGGGAACACCGGGGAGCTGTTTTTT
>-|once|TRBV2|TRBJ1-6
CASRSAGVGNSPLHF
TGTGCCAGCAGGTCCGCAGGGGTGGGGAATTCACCCCTCCACTTT
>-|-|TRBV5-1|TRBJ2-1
CASSSAGSGSNEQFF
TGCGCCAGCAGCTCCGCGGGTAGCGGCAGCAATGAGCAGTTCTTC
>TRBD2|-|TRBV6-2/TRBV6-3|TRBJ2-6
CASSKRGGAGANVLTF
TGTGCCAGCAGCAAGCGGGGGGGCGCTGGGGCCAACGTCCTGACTTTC
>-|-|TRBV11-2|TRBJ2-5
CASSLDLGTETQYF
TGTGCCAGCAGCTTAGATCTAGGTACTGAGACCCAGTACTTC
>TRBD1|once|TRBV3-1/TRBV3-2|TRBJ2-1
CASSLTLGQGSYNEQFF
TGTGCCAGCAGCCTTACCTTGGGACAGGGCTCCTACAATGAGCAGTTCTTC
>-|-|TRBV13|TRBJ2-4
CASSSRGERKNIQYF
TGTGCCAGCAGCTCCCGCGGAGAACGAAAAAACATTCAGTACTTC
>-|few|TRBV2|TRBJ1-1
CATTRLDMNTEAFF
TGTGCCACCACGAGACTGGACATGAACACTGAAGCTTTCTTT
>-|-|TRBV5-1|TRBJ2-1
CASSLGQSGSMSSYNEQFF
TGCGCCAGCAGCTTGGGACAGTCAGGGTCTATGAGCTCCTACAATGAGCAGTTCTTC
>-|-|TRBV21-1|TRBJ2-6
CASDPGQGSSGANVLTF
TGTGCCAGCGACCCGGGACAGGGTTCCTCTGGGGCCAACGTCCTGACTTTC
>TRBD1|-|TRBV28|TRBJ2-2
CAIRDRGNPGELFF
TGTGCCATACGGGACAGGGGAAACCCCGGGGAGCTGTTTTTT
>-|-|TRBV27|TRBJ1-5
CASSLSGGLLNQPQHF
TGTGCCAGCAGTTTATCGGGTGGGCTCCTTAATCAGCCCCAGCATTTT
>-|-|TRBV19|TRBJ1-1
CASSIFLQGNMNTEAFF
TGTGCCAGTAGTATTTTTCTCCAGGGCAACATGAACACTGAAGCTTTCTTT
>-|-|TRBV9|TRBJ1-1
CASSAFSGDTEAFF
TGTGCCAGCAGCGCGTTTTCCGGGGACACTGAAGCTTTCTTT
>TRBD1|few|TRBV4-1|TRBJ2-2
CASSALIRQGAPTGELFF
TGCGCCAGCAGCGCACTTATCAGACAGGGGGCGCCCACCGGGGAGCTGTTTTTT
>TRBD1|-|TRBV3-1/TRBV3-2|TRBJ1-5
CASSPAGTGGSQPQHF
TGTGCCAGCAGCCCAGCCGGGACAGGGGGAAGTCAGCCCCAGCATTTT
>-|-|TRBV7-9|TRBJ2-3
CASSPGLDTDTQYF
TGTGCCAGCAGCCCGGGACTCGACACAGATACGCAGTATTTT
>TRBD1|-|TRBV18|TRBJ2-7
CASSELGQGSASGHEQYF
TGTGCCAGCTCAGAATTGGGACAGGGTTCCGCCTCTGGCCACGAGCAGTACTTC
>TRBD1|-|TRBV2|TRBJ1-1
CASSNEGQYTEAFF
TGTGCCAGCAGTAACGAGGGACAGTACACTGAAGCTTTCTTT
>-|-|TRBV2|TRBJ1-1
CASSEASGLGTEAFF
TGTGCCAGCAGTGAAGCGTCAGGGCTAGGCACTGAAGCTTTCTTT
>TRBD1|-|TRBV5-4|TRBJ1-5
CASSADRVGQPQHF
TGTGCCAGCAGCGCGGACAGGGTCGGACAGCCCCAGCATTTT